The text below deals with one T cell receptor beta chain. The data are from a study of T cells expressing NK-cell markers. TCRdb reanalyzed the 5' RACE reads, giving one entry per CDR3 protein sequence and no DNA. The table for this sample gives more than 250,000 distinct CDR3 sequences. CDR3 size: 16 residues. The clonotype comes from a young man in good health. Input material: blood T cells: a sorted CD56 or NKG2C T cell subset, CD4+ or CD8+ T cells, or bulk PBMC T cells (not recorded which). The chain employs TRBV12-3 or TRBV12-4 and TRBJ2-1; TCRdb's assignment of TRBD2 cannot be checked, as there is no DNA. The CDR3 is CASSLVLARSYNEQFF.